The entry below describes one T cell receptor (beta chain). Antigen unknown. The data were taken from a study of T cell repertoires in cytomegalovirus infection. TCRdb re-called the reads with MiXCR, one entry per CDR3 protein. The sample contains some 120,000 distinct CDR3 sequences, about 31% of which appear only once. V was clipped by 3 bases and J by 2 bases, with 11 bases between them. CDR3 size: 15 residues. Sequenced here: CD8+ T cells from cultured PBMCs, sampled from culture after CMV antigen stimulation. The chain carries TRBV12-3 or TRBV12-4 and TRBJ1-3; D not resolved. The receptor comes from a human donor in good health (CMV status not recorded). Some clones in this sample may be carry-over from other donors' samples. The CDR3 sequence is CASSLGQFPGNTIYF. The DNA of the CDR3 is TGTGCCAGCAGTTTGGGCCAGTTCCCTGGAAACACCATATATTTT.